This T cell receptor (beta chain) was recorded in a study of early T cells in non-severe SARS-CoV-2 infection. Study-level background: Sequenced bulk RNA came from whole blood that was unsorted, and chains were unpaired.

This clonotype was counted many times. Its antigen is unidentified. CDR3 length: 14 residues. Between the trimmed V and J ends, which lost 6 bases and 3 bases, there was a span of 11 bases. Individually, cDNA molecules had unique molecular identifiers attached to them. TCRdb analysed the 5' RACE reads with MiXCR anew, one entry per CDR3 protein. The table shows 68,000 or so distinct CDR3 sequences, with 10% to 15% occurring only once. Study-level points and caveats: VDJdb-based annotation leaned toward anti-spike CD8 responses and missed private and CD4 specificities.

The chain couples TRBV12-3 or TRBV12-4 to TRBJ2-2, with D maybe TRBD1 (6 bases). This TCR derives from an adult who was a healthcare worker with PCR-confirmed SARS-CoV-2 infection or an uninfected control (not recorded which). Sample: whole blood. The CDR3 is CASRSGQHTGELFF. DNA of the CDR3: TGTGCCAGCAGATCGGGACAACACACCGGGGAGCTGTTTTTT.